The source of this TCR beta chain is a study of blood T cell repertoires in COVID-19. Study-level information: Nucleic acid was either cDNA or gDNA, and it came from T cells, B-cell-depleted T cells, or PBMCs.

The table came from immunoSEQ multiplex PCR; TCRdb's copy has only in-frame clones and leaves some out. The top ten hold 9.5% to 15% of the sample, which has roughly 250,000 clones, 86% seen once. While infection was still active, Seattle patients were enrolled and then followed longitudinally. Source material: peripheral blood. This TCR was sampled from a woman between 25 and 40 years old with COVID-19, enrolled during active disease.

The CDR3 reads CASSVGTGEYEQYF. CDR3 DNA sequence: TGTGCCAGTAGTGTGGGGACAGGGGAATACGAGCAGTACTTC. The gene calls are TRBV19 and TRBJ2-7; TRBD1 matches 10 bases. V lost 5 bases to trimming and J lost 4 bases; unmatched junction nucleotides: 5. The CDR3 is 14 amino acids. The germline gives CDR1 LNHDA, CDR2 SQIVND (reference sequence).